The table lists the clone carrying this T cell receptor (beta chain) with a few counts. Its antigen is not identified. Naive CD4+ cells were CD45RA-selected; the remaining cells were memory. The study ran the assay at deep level. The table came from immunoSEQ multiplex PCR; TCRdb's copy has only in-frame clones and leaves some out. The sample holds 2 million to 2.5 million clones; approximately 94% are singletons and the top ten take 0.1% to 0.15%. Germline V gene sequence: CDR1 MNHEY, CDR2 SVGAGI. The CDR3 extends over 13 amino acids. Trimming took off 6 bases at V and 9 bases at J, with 12 bases between the two ends. The data are from a study of shared clonotypes between healthy human individuals. General study findings and limits: Shared across several donors were around 5% of the naive CD4 clonotypes.

The source material was naive CD4+ T cells sorted from blood. Regarding subset: CD45RA+ positively selected. This chain uses TRBV6-5 with TRBJ1-6; the D gene is possibly TRBD1 (5 bases). This clonotype was sampled from a man aged 18 to 35 in good health. Here the CDR3 reads CASSRGEGSPLHF. The CDR3, as DNA: TGTGCCAGCAGCCGAGGGGAGGGTTCACCCCTCCACTTT.